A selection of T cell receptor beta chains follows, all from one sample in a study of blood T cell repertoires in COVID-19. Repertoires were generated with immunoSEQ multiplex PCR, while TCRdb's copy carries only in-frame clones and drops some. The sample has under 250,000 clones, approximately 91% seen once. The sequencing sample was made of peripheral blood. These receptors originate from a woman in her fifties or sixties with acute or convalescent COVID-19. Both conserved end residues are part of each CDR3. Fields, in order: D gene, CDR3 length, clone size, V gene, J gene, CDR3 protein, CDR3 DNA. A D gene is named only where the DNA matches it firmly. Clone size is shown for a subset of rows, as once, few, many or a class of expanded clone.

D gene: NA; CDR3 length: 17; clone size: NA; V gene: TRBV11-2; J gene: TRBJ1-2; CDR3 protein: CASSHYRRERAYYGYTF; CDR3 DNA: TGTGCCAGCAGCCACTATCGTCGCGAGAGGGCCTACTATGGCTACACCTTC
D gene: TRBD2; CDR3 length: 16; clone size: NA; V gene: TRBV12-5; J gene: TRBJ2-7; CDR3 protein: CASGLSLSGRTYEQYF; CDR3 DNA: TGTGCTAGTGGTTTGTCCCTTAGCGGGAGAACCTACGAGCAGTACTTC
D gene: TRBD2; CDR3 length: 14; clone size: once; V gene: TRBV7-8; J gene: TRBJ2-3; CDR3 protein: CASSGLAGADTQYF; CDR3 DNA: TGTGCCAGCAGCGGACTAGCGGGAGCAGATACGCAGTATTTT
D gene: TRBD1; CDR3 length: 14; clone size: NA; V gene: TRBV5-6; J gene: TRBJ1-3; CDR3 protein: CASSPGGSGNTIYF; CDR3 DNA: TGTGCCAGCAGCCCAGGGGGCTCTGGAAACACCATATATTTT
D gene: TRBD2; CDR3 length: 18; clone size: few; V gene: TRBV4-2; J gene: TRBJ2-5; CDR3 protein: CASSLLRTSGSSGETQYF; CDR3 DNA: TGTGCCAGCAGCCTCTTAAGGACTAGCGGGAGCTCGGGGGAGACCCAGTACTTC
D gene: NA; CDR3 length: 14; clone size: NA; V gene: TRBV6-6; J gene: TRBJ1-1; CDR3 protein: CASSYSQGVTEAFF; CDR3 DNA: TGTGCCAGCAGTTATTCACAGGGTGTCACTGAAGCTTTCTTT
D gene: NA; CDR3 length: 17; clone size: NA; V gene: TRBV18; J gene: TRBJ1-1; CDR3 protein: CASSPGVAGPMNTEAFF; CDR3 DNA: TGTGCCAGCTCACCAGGGGTCGCAGGGCCCATGAACACTGAAGCTTTCTTT
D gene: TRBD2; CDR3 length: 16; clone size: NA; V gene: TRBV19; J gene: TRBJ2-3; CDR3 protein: CASSIGSGRGTDTQYF; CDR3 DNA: TGTGCCAGTAGTATAGGGAGCGGGAGGGGCACAGATACGCAGTATTTT
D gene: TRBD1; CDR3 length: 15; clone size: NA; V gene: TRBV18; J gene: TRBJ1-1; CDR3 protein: CASSPRQGGSAEAFF; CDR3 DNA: TGTGCCAGCTCACCACGACAGGGTGGGAGCGCTGAAGCTTTCTTT
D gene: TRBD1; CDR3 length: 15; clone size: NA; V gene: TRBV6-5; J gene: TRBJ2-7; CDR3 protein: CASTYGDRGLHEQYF; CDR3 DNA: TGTGCCAGCACCTACGGGGACAGGGGATTACACGAGCAGTACTTC
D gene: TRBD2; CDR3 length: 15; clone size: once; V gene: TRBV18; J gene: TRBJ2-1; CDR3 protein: CASSATHAGGGEQFF; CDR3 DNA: TGTGCCAGCTCGGCGACACACGCGGGAGGCGGTGAGCAGTTCTTC
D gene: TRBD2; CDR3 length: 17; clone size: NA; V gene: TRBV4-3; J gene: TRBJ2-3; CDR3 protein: CASSQDLLAGGLDTQYF; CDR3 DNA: TGCGCCAGCAGCCAAGACCTCCTAGCGGGAGGCTTAGATACGCAGTATTTT
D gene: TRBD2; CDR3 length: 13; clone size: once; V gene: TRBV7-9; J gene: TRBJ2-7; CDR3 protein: CASKDGTTYEQYF; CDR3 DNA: TGTGCCAGCAAGGACGGGACTACTTACGAGCAGTACTTC
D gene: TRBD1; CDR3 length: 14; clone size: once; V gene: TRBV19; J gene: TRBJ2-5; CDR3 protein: CASSPRTGKETQYF; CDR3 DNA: TGTGCCAGTAGTCCCCGGACAGGGAAAGAGACCCAGTACTTC
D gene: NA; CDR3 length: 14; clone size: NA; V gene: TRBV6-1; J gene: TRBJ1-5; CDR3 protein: CASSEVAIRQPQHF; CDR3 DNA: TGTGCCAGCAGTGAAGTCGCTATTAGACAGCCCCAGCATTTT
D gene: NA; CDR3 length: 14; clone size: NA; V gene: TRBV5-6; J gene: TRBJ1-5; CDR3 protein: CASSLLRSNQPQHF; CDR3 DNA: TGTGCCAGCAGCTTGTTGAGGAGCAATCAGCCCCAGCATTTT
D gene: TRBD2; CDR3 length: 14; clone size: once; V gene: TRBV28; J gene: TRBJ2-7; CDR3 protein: CASSSIAGDYEQYF; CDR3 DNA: TGTGCCAGCAGTTCAATAGCGGGAGACTACGAGCAGTACTTC
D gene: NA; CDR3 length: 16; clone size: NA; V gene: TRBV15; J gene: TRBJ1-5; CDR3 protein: CATSRDRGGSNQPQHF; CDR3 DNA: TGTGCCACCAGCAGAGATCGGGGTGGCAGCAATCAGCCCCAGCATTTT
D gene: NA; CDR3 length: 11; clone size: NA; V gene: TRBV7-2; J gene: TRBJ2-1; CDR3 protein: CASSFIVEQFF; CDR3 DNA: TGTGCCAGCAGCTTCATAGTGGAGCAGTTCTTC
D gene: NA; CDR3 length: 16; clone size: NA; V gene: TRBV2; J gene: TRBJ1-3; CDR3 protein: CASSDVGGAVGNTIYF; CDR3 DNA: TGTGCCAGCAGTGACGTCGGGGGGGCGGTTGGAAACACCATATATTTT
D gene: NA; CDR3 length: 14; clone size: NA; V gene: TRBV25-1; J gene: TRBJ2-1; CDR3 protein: CASSEYLRYNEQFF; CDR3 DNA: TGTGCCAGCAGTGAATACCTCCGTTACAATGAGCAGTTCTTC
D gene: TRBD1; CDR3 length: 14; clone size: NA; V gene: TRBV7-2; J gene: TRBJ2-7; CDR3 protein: CASSLGGTGREQYF; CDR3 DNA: TGTGCCAGCAGCTTAGGGGGGACAGGGCGCGAGCAGTACTTC
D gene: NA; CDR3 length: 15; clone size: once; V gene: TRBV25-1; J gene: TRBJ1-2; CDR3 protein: CASSDPRASRYGYTF; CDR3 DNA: TGTGCCAGCAGTGATCCGAGGGCGTCTAGGTATGGCTACACCTTC